This T cell receptor (beta chain) was captured in a study of blood T cell repertoires in COVID-19. About the research overall: Sources were T cells, B-cell-depleted T cells, or PBMCs; the material itself was cDNA or gDNA.

The CDR3 covers 15 residues. Trimming pared 4 bases from V and 2 bases from J, leaving 14 bases between. CDR1 and CDR2 from the germline V gene are LNHDA and SQIVND (reference sequence). Methods used by the authors: Estimation of nucleated cell counts relied on the amplification of reference gene primers. Some clones are missing from TCRdb's copy, which holds only in-frame ones; the method was immunoSEQ multiplex PCR. Clone size and V and J calls were adopted from that table, with D and trimming inferred from the DNA. The sample holds roughly 670,000 clones, over 80% seen once. J is TRBJ1-2 and V is TRBV19; D might be TRBD1 (5 bases). Material: peripheral blood. This clonotype was obtained from a young woman with acute or convalescent COVID-19. CDR3 amino acids: CASSNLQAPNYGYTF. The CDR3 DNA follows: TGTGCCAGTAGTAACCTACAGGCCCCGAACTATGGCTACACCTTC.